This T cell receptor beta chain was identified during a study of CD8 T cells in Susac syndrome. Study-level findings and limits: The authors acknowledged that the study's TCR sequencing and HLA analysis involved relatively few individuals.

When the RNA was reverse transcribed, random hexamers were used with an input of roughly 0.45 to 1 ug. An immunoSEQ multiplex PCR amplified TCR beta CDR3 over 54 Vbeta and 13 Jbeta. A single record per CDR3 protein comes from TCRdb applying MiXCR to the immunoSEQ multiplex PCR reads. The sample shows some 150,000 distinct CDR3 sequences, 95% to 96% of them seen only once. As regards this clonotype: The antigen remains undetermined.

The T cells that were sequenced for TCR beta were CD8+ and CD4+ cells from blood. TEMRA cells were FACS-enriched and CD8+ and CD4+ T cells negatively isolated. Germline V CDR1 and CDR2: SQVTM, ANQGSEA. Trimming cost V 5 bases and J 6 bases, with 9 bases left between them. This CDR3 region has 11 residues. The sequence was collected from a human donor with multiple sclerosis. The chain has TRBV29-1 and TRBJ2-3; D possibly corresponds to TRBD1 (6 bases). Sequenced input: CD8+ T cells from PBMCs. The CDR3 reads CSVHRADTQYF. CDR3 sequence (DNA): TGCAGCGTTCACAGGGCCGATACGCAGTATTTT.